This entry concerns a single TCR beta chain. Authors' processing steps: By means of reference gene primer amplification, nucleated cell counts were estimated. The assay was immunoSEQ multiplex PCR, and TCRdb's table has in-frame clones only and misses some. V and J calls and clone size are as listed in that table; D and trimming were resolved from the DNA. The data hold over 450,000 clones, with 89% observed a single time. Seattle-derived patients entered the study during active infection and were followed longitudinally. This record comes from a study of blood T cell repertoires in COVID-19. On the study more broadly: Spain, Italy and the United States supplied samples that represented acute and convalescent COVID-19. The cDNA or gDNA used as material had been derived from T cells, B-cell-depleted T cells, or PBMCs.

Per the germline V gene, CDR1 is MNHEY and CDR2 is SVGEGT. The ends were cut back, 5 bases at V and 3 bases at J, with 11 bases in the middle. CDR3 length equals 14 residues. The receptor's source is a man aged 18 to 30 with COVID-19, enrolled during active disease. The chain combines TRBV6-2 or TRBV6-3 with TRBJ2-1; tentative D call: TRBD1 (6 bases). The sample was peripheral blood. CDR3 DNA: TGTGCCAGCAGTCAGGGGCCCCTCTACAATGAGCAGTTCTTC. Encoded protein: CASSQGPLYNEQFF.